This TCR beta chain was identified in a study of T cell repertoires in cytomegalovirus infection. Points from the study as a whole: There were HLA-C-restricted CMV-specific TCR beta clonotypes dominating the ex vivo response. Accumulated public TCR beta family frequency recognized individuals carrying CMV together with the relevant HLA.

One entry per CDR3 protein, called by TCRdb with MiXCR from the reads. Among 350,000 to 550,000 distinct CDR3 sequences listed, roughly 31% were seen once. This clonotype appeared many times. Its cognate antigen is unknown. The source material was PBMCs. This clonotype was obtained from a human donor in good health (CMV status not recorded). Some clones in this sample may be carry-over from other donors' samples.

CDR3 DNA sequence: TGTGCCAGCAGACGAGACAACTGGGACAGGGTGATGGGGGCCAACGTCCTGACTTTC. It is translated as CASRRDNWDRVMGANVLTF. The chain links TRBV6-2 or TRBV6-3 to TRBJ2-6, with 9 bases that match TRBD1. V shed 6 bases, J shed 4 bases, and the junction held 16 bases outside the gene matches. Germline CDR1 reads MNHEY; CDR2 reads SVGEGT. This CDR3 is 19 amino acids long.